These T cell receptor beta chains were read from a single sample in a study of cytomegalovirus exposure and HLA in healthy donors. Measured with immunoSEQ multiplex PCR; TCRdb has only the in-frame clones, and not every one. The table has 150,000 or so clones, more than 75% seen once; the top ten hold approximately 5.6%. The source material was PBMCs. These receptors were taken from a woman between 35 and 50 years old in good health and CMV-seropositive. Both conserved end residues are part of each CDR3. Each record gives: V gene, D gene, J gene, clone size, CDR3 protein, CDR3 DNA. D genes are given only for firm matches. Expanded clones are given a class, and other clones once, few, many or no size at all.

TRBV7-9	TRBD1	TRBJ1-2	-	CASSPLGPDRDYGYTF	TGTGCCAGCAGCCCCCTCGGTCCGGACAGGGACTATGGCTACACCTTC
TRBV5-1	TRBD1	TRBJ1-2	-	CASSYRTGGHYGYTF	TGCGCCAGCAGCTACCGGACAGGGGGCCACTATGGCTACACCTTC
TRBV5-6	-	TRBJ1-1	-	CASSLGQGRPEAFF	TGTGCCAGCAGCTTGGGGCAGGGGCGGCCTGAAGCTTTCTTT
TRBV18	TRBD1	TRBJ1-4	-	CASSPNRGTTNEKLFF	TGTGCCAGCTCACCCAACAGGGGTACAACTAATGAAAAACTGTTTTTT
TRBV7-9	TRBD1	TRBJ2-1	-	CASSLTGTDEQFF	TGTGCCAGCAGCTTGACGGGGACAGATGAGCAGTTCTTC
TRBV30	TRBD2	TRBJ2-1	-	CAWARLAGYNEQFF	TGTGCCTGGGCCCGACTAGCGGGGTACAATGAGCAGTTCTTC
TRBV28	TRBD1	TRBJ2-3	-	CASSLTGGQGRGVAQYF	TGTGCCAGCAGTTTAACGGGGGGACAGGGTAGGGGCGTTGCGCAGTATTTT
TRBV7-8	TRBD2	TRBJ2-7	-	CASSQTSGSYEQYF	TGTGCCAGCAGCCAAACTAGCGGGAGCTACGAGCAGTACTTC
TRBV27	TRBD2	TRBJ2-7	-	CASKLAGDYEQYF	TGTGCCAGCAAACTAGCGGGAGACTACGAGCAGTACTTC
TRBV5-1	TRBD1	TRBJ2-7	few	CASSHNTGGPYEQYF	TGCGCCAGCAGCCATAACACAGGGGGGCCCTACGAGCAGTACTTC
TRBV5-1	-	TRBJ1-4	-	CASSFGVGSIGEKLFF	TGCGCTAGCAGCTTCGGGGTAGGGAGTATAGGGGAAAAACTGTTTTTT